This T cell receptor (beta chain) is from a study of control samples from healthy donors and cancer patients. The table came from immunoSEQ multiplex PCR; TCRdb's copy has only in-frame clones and leaves some out. The sample lists 140,000 to 150,000 clones; more than 90% were seen once. Sequencing input: blood. This clonotype was obtained from a man younger than 45 in good health.

CDR3 sequence: CASSELVATAKNIQYF. The CDR3 nucleotides read TGTGCCAGCAGTGAACTTGTAGCAACCGCCAAAAACATTCAGTACTTC. The V call is TRBV6-1, the J call TRBJ2-4; D call uncertain. Trimming took off 2 bases at V and 1 base at J, with 12 bases between the two ends. Germline assignment: CDR1 MNHNS and CDR2 SASEGT. The CDR3 is made up of 16 amino acids.